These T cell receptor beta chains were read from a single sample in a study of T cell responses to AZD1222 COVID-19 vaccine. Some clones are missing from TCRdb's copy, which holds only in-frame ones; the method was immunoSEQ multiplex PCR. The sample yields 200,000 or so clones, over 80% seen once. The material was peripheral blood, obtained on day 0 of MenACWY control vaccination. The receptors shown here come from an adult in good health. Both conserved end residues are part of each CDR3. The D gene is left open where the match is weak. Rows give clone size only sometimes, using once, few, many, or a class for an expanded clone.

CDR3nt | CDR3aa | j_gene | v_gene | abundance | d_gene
TGTGCCAGCAGATTAGCGGGGGGTGGCAATGAGCAGTTCTTC | CASRLAGGGNEQFF | TRBJ2-1 | TRBV2 | - | TRBD2
TGTGCCAGCACCTTGGGGGGGAATAAACTCGATGGCTACACCTTC | CASTLGGNKLDGYTF | TRBJ1-2 | TRBV6-5 | - | -
TGTGCCAGCAGCTCAAGGGGGCTGAACACTGAAGCTTTCTTT | CASSSRGLNTEAFF | TRBJ1-1 | TRBV7-7 | - | TRBD1
TGTGCCAGCAGCCTCCGGTCTGGGGAACTGTTTTTT | CASSLRSGELFF | TRBJ1-4 | TRBV12-3/TRBV12-4 | few | -
TGTGCCAGCAGCCCGAATAGCGGGGGGCCCTACGAGCAGTACTTC | CASSPNSGGPYEQYF | TRBJ2-7 | TRBV9 | - | TRBD2
TGTGCCAGCAGCCTAGCGGGAGCGGGTACAGATACGCAGTATTTT | CASSLAGAGTDTQYF | TRBJ2-3 | TRBV3-1/TRBV3-2 | - | TRBD2
TGTGCCAGCAGTTTTCATACAGGGGCCCCCTACGAGCAGTACTTC | CASSFHTGAPYEQYF | TRBJ2-7 | TRBV27 | - | TRBD1
TGTGCCAGCAGTGACCCACGGGGCCCCTACGAGCAGTACTTC | CASSDPRGPYEQYF | TRBJ2-7 | TRBV6-4 | - | -
TGTGCCAGCAGCCAGCGCGCCGGACTAGCCCCAGAAACGGGTGAGCAGTTCTTC | CASSQRAGLAPETGEQFF | TRBJ2-1 | TRBV9 | once | TRBD2
TGTGCCAGCAGCGTAACTAGCGGGGGTAACTACGAGCAGTACTTC | CASSVTSGGNYEQYF | TRBJ2-7 | TRBV11-2 | - | TRBD2
TGCGCCAGCAGCCAAGATTTTGGGCCGGGGGCAGTTTATGAAAAACTGTTTTTT | CASSQDFGPGAVYEKLFF | TRBJ1-4 | TRBV4-3 | - | -
TGTGCCAGCAGTTCCGGCCTAGGGAGGCGGACTGAAGCTTTCTTT | CASSSGLGRRTEAFF | TRBJ1-1 | TRBV6-2/TRBV6-3 | - | -
TGTGCCAGCAGCTCAAGGAACCTCAATGAGCAGTTCTTC | CASSSRNLNEQFF | TRBJ2-1 | TRBV11-3 | - | -
TGTGCCAGAAGCTTATTCTCATTTGTTCGGACAGGGGAGAAGGGCACTGAAGCTTTCTTT | CARSLFSFVRTGEKGTEAFF | TRBJ1-1 | TRBV7-5 | - | -
TGTGCCAGCAGCGTGGGGACAGGGCGCTCGGTGGAAAACATTCAGTACTTC | CASSVGTGRSVENIQYF | TRBJ2-4 | TRBV9 | - | TRBD1
TGTGCCAGCAGTATAAACACTGAAGCTTTCTTT | CASSINTEAFF | TRBJ1-1 | TRBV25-1 | - | -
TGTGCCAGCAACGCAGGGACCGGGGAGCTGTTTTTT | CASNAGTGELFF | TRBJ2-2 | TRBV7-3 | - | -
TGCGCCAGCAGCCCGGGACAGGGCGGGTACGGCTACACCTTC | CASSPGQGGYGYTF | TRBJ1-2 | TRBV5-1 | - | TRBD1
TGTGCCAGCAGTAAGACTAGCGGGGGGTACGAGCAGTACTTC | CASSKTSGGYEQYF | TRBJ2-7 | TRBV11-2 | once | TRBD2
TGTGCCAGCAGTTACTCGGACAATTCACCCCTCCACTTT | CASSYSDNSPLHF | TRBJ1-6 | TRBV6-2/TRBV6-3 | many | -
TGTGCCAGCAGCTTAGGGTCAGGGAGGGTTAATGAAGGACTGTTTTTT | CASSLGSGRVNEGLFF | TRBJ1-4 | TRBV7-2 | - | -
TGTGCCAGTAGTATAGTTGGATCCTACGAGCAGTACTTC | CASSIVGSYEQYF | TRBJ2-7 | TRBV19 | - | -
TGTGCCAGCAGTTCAGCCCCAGGGGTAGCTGGAAACACCATATATTTT | CASSSAPGVAGNTIYF | TRBJ1-3 | TRBV27 | once | -
TGTGCCAGCAGCTTACAGGGCCCGAACACTGAAGCTTTCTTT | CASSLQGPNTEAFF | TRBJ1-1 | TRBV5-5 | - | -
TGTGCCAGCAGCTCAGAGACTAGCGGGAGTAACGAGCAGTACTTC | CASSSETSGSNEQYF | TRBJ2-7 | TRBV11-2 | - | TRBD2
TGTGCCAGCAGCGTACAACCCCAGGGCTATGGCTACACCTTC | CASSVQPQGYGYTF | TRBJ1-2 | TRBV7-2 | - | -
TGTGCCAGCAGCTTAGATATCAGGGGGCGAGAGCAGTACTTC | CASSLDIRGREQYF | TRBJ2-7 | TRBV11-2 | once | TRBD1
TGTGCCAGCTCACCGCGACAGGGTTGGACTGAAGCTTTCTTT | CASSPRQGWTEAFF | TRBJ1-1 | TRBV18 | - | TRBD1
TGTGCCAGCAGTTACTCGAGGGGACCGAATCCCAACTATGGCTACACCTTC | CASSYSRGPNPNYGYTF | TRBJ1-2 | TRBV6-2/TRBV6-3 | - | -
TGTGCCAGCAGTTACTCGAGGCAGGGGAATTATGGCTACACCTTC | CASSYSRQGNYGYTF | TRBJ1-2 | TRBV6-5 | - | -
TGTGCCACGAGACAGTCAGAGGACAATCAGCCCCAGCATTTT | CATRQSEDNQPQHF | TRBJ1-5 | TRBV15 | few | -
TGTGCCAGCTCACTAGAGCAGGGGGGCAATGAGCAGTTCTTC | CASSLEQGGNEQFF | TRBJ2-1 | TRBV18 | - | -
TGCAGCGTTGAGGTGGACAGGATCTATGGCTACACCTTC | CSVEVDRIYGYTF | TRBJ1-2 | TRBV29-1 | - | TRBD1
TGCAGCGTTGCCGGGACAGTGAACACTGAAGCTTTCTTT | CSVAGTVNTEAFF | TRBJ1-1 | TRBV29-1 | - | TRBD1
TGTGCCAGCAGCTTGGTAGGGCCTGGGGCCAACGTCCTGACTTTC | CASSLVGPGANVLTF | TRBJ2-6 | TRBV5-6 | - | -
TGTGCCAGCAGCTTAGGCGTCAGGGCCTACAATGAGCAGTTCTTC | CASSLGVRAYNEQFF | TRBJ2-1 | TRBV7-9 | - | -
TGTGCCAGCAGCCAAGAGGGGGCTAACTATGGCTACACCTTC | CASSQEGANYGYTF | TRBJ1-2 | TRBV4-2 | - | -
TGTGCCAGCAGTTTTCAGGGCTACGAGCAGTACTTC | CASSFQGYEQYF | TRBJ2-7 | TRBV28 | - | -
TGTGCCAGCAGCTTACGGATGACAGTAGAGAACACTGAAGCTTTCTTT | CASSLRMTVENTEAFF | TRBJ1-1 | TRBV7-6 | - | -
TGTGCCAGCAGAAGGACAGGGGAGTACTACGAGCAGTACTTC | CASRRTGEYYEQYF | TRBJ2-7 | TRBV28 | - | TRBD1
TGTGCCAGCAGCCAAGATAGCACCTCTATCTACGAGCAGTACTTC | CASSQDSTSIYEQYF | TRBJ2-7 | TRBV3-1/TRBV3-2 | - | -
TGTGCCATCAGTCCTTCCTACAATGAGCAGTTCTTC | CAISPSYNEQFF | TRBJ2-1 | TRBV10-3 | - | -
TGTGCCACCAGTTCCTCTAAATCCTCAGACGACAGGGGCTACCCTAACTATGGCTACACCTTC | CATSSSKSSDDRGYPNYGYTF | TRBJ1-2 | TRBV24-1 | - | TRBD1
TGCGCCAGCAGCCCTGAGGGGGATTATTACTCTGGAAACACCATATATTTT | CASSPEGDYYSGNTIYF | TRBJ1-3 | TRBV5-1 | - | -
TGTGCCAGCAGCAAAAGGTGGTGGCGGGGGGACTGTACGGCCTACGAGCAGTACTTC | CASSKRWWRGDCTAYEQYF | TRBJ2-7 | TRBV21-1 | - | -
TGTGCCAGCAGCTTAAGGGCGGGTACCGGGGAGCTGTTTTTT | CASSLRAGTGELFF | TRBJ2-2 | TRBV7-9 | - | -
TGTGCCAGCAGTCCTTATGAAAAACTGTTTTTT | CASSPYEKLFF | TRBJ1-4 | TRBV12-3/TRBV12-4 | - | -